This T cell receptor (beta chain) was sequenced during a study of blood T cell repertoires in COVID-19. There are 14 residues in the CDR3. Germline CDR1 SGHDN, CDR2 FVKESK. Trimming cost V 5 bases and J 8 bases, with 15 bases left between them. The data were produced by immunoSEQ multiplex PCR, yet TCRdb's version contains in-frame clones alone and is incomplete. This sample has approximately 220,000 clones, with roughly 88% found just once. This sequence joins TRBV14 and TRBJ2-2; D might be TRBD1 (6 bases). The sequenced material came from peripheral blood. This TCR derives from a man aged 35-49 years with acute or convalescent COVID-19. CDR3 coding DNA: TGTGCCAGCAGCAGATCCTACAGGGCTGGGGAGCTGTTTTTT. It is translated as CASSRSYRAGELFF. Complete variable domain (other parts from reference TRBV14 and TRBJ2-2): EAGVTQFPSHSVIEKGQTVTLRCDPISGHDNLYWYRRVMGKEIKFLLHFVKESKQDESGMPNNRFLAERTGGTYSTLKVQPAELEDSGVYFCASSRSYRAGELFFGEGSRLTVL.